The 23 T cell receptor beta chains given below trace back to one sample, sequenced in a study of T cells in Graves' hyperthyroidism and ophthalmopathy. Researchers took RNA transcripts and amplified the TCR beta CDR3 regions from them. Using the HTBI primer set, a first-round RT-PCR was run on the TCR CDR3. TCRdb reprocessed the multiplex PCR reads with MiXCR, giving one entry per CDR3 protein. This table has about 290,000 distinct CDR3 sequences, around 15% appearing once. Material: blood. All receptors come from a middle-aged woman with Graves' hyperthyroidism.

Ten or more counts support this clonotype. The chain recombines TRBV6-1 with TRBJ2-1, with 9 bases aligning to TRBD2. CDR1 is MNHNS, CDR2 SASEGT, per germline. V shed 10 bases and J 2 bases; nucleotides not matched to a gene: 3. The CDR3 is made up of 13 amino acids. The CDR3 sequence is CATRLAAYNEQFF. In DNA, the CDR3 is TGTGCCACCAGACTAGCGGCCTACAATGAGCAGTTCTTC.

A few counts support this clonotype. The CDR3 coding sequence is TGTGCCAGCAGCAAGTGGGGCACGGACAACTACGAGCAGTACTTC. It yields the protein CASSKWGTDNYEQYF. This chain connects TRBV9 to TRBJ2-7; the D gene is possibly TRBD1 (5 bases). CDR3 length equals 15 residues. The germline V gene has CDR1 SGDLS and CDR2 YYNGEE. Deletions cut 4 bases from V and 3 bases from J, with 17 bases between.

The chain couples TRBV24-1 to TRBJ1-2, with TRBD1 as a possible D gene (5 bases). Germline V gene data show CDR1 as KGHDR and CDR2 as SFDVKD. V lost 5 bases, J lost 7 bases, and 13 bases lay in between. The CDR3 sequence is 13 residues long. The CDR3 region is CATSARQGSGYTF. The CDR3 coding sequence is TGTGCCACCAGTGCCCGGCAGGGCTCTGGCTACACCTTC.

This clonotype was seen many times. The chain recombines TRBV20-1 with TRBJ2-7; D remains ambiguous. CDR3 size: 13 residues. The V and J ends lost 1 base and 5 bases respectively, with 12 bases between them. The germline V gene encodes CDR1 DFQATT and CDR2 SNEGSKA (reference sequence). The CDR3 loop reads CSARVRKGNEQYF. The CDR3 DNA reads as TGCAGTGCTAGAGTCAGGAAAGGGAACGAGCAGTACTTC.

This clonotype was found many times. The chain links TRBV28 to TRBJ2-5; D ambiguous. V gave up 3 bases and J gave up 4 bases, with 3 bases separating them. CDR3 length: 11 residues. CDR1 and CDR2 (germline): MDHEN, SYDVKM. DNA of the CDR3: TGTGCCAGCAGTTTGACAGAGACCCAGTACTTC. It specifies CASSLTETQYF.

This chain joins TRBV19 and TRBJ2-7; D not certain. The germline V gene encodes CDR1 LNHDA and CDR2 SQIVND (reference sequence). The CDR3 runs to 15 residues. Trimming removed 1 base from V and 0 bases from J, with 10 bases in between. This CDR3 reads CASSIGPPDSYEQYF. The CDR3 DNA follows: TGTGCCAGTAGTATAGGACCCCCGGACTCCTACGAGCAGTACTTC.

This clonotype was seen ten or more times. The CDR3 coding sequence is TGCAGTGCTAGTACGCGACAGGTTTTTCGCCCCCTCCACTTT. Its translation is CSASTRQVFRPLHF. V usage is TRBV20-1 and J usage is TRBJ1-6; possible D gene TRBD1, 6 bases. The V end was cut by 3 bases, the J end by 13 bases, with 19 bases between. The germline V gene encodes CDR1 DFQATT and CDR2 SNEGSKA (reference sequence). This CDR3 has 14 residues.

Many counts were recorded for this clonotype. The rearrangement links TRBV28 to TRBJ1-1; 9 nucleotides match TRBD1. The CDR3 loop spans 15 amino acids. The V gene's germline CDR1 is MDHEN and CDR2 SYDVKM. V lost 3 bases and J lost 3; bases outside the gene matches: 5. CDR3 residues: CASSLGTGSYTEAFF. CDR3 in DNA: TGTGCCAGCAGTTTGGGGACAGGGAGCTACACTGAAGCTTTCTTT.

This clonotype came up a few times. This chain links TRBV7-2 with TRBJ2-1, with D perhaps matching TRBD1 or TRBD2 (5 bases each). Looked up from germline, CDR1 is SGHTA and CDR2 is FQGNSA. Trimming removed 5 bases from V and 9 bases from J, with 17 bases in between. The CDR3 loop spans 14 amino acids. The CDR3 is CASSRRWGSIEQFF. The CDR3 DNA reads TGTGCCAGCAGCCGCCGGTGGGGGTCGATTGAGCAGTTCTTC.

A word on this clonotype: This sequence may be a read error, since a much larger clone differs from it by one base. CDR3 DNA: TGTGCCAGCGGCCAAACTAGCGGGAGGGCCCAGTACTTC. Translating it yields CASGQTSGRAQYF. This chain joins TRBV14 and TRBJ2-5; 13 nucleotides match TRBD2. The CDR3 has 13 amino acids. Per the germline V gene, CDR1 is SGHDN and CDR2 is FVKESK.

This clonotype was detected many times. This sequence joins TRBV29-1 and TRBJ1-2; perhaps TRBD1 as D (6 bases). Trimming shortened V by 1 base and J by 8 bases, and 8 bases separated the two germline ends. This CDR3 contains 11 residues. The germline CDR1 and CDR2 sequences are SQVTM and ANQGSEA. The CDR3 region is CSVEVDRGYTF. The CDR3 coding sequence is TGCAGCGTTGAAGTCGACAGGGGCTACACCTTC.

In this sample, this clonotype turned up many times. The chain links TRBV12-3 or TRBV12-4 to TRBJ2-1; TRBD1 is a possible D gene (6 bases). The CDR3 totals 10 residues. Trimming cost V 6 bases and J 10 bases, with 7 bases left between them. CDR3 DNA sequence: TGTGCCAGCAGGGGGACAGAGCAGTTCTTC. It translates to CASRGTEQFF.

The V call is TRBV25-1, the J call TRBJ1-4; 7 bases fit TRBD1. The trim removed 5 bases at V and 3 bases at J, leaving 3 bases unmatched. This CDR3 comprises 14 residues. Germline assignment: CDR1 MGHDK and CDR2 SYGVNS. CDR3 in amino acids: CASSNDRANEKLFF. CDR3 bases: TGTGCCAGCAGTAACGACAGGGCTAATGAAAAACTGTTTTTT.

The V gene is TRBV7-9, the J gene TRBJ1-2, with D possibly being TRBD1 (5 bases). The V end was cut by 1 base, the J end by 4 bases, with 13 bases between. Germline lookup yields CDR1 SEHNR and CDR2 FQNEAQ (reference sequence). This CDR3 has 15 residues. Here the CDR3 DNA reads TGTGCCAGCAGCTTAGTGGTCGGGGGTTTCTATGGCTACACCTTC. This gives the protein CASSLVVGGFYGYTF.

This clonotype has just a few counts. CDR3 DNA: TGTGCCAGCAGCCAAGAAGCGCTAGCGGGAGCAGATACGCAGTATTTT. Translated, it gives CASSQEALAGADTQYF. This chain links TRBV4-2 with TRBJ2-3, with 10 bases identical to TRBD2. V gave up 0 bases and J gave up 4 bases; unmatched junction bases: 4. CDR1 and CDR2 from the germline V gene are LGHNA and YNFKEQ. The CDR3 is 16 amino acids.

This clonotype has a count of ten or more. The chain combines TRBV2 with TRBJ1-4; 9 bases line up with TRBD1. J gave up 4 bases and V 6 bases, and 9 bases lay outside the gene matches. CDR3 size: 16 residues. Germline V gene lookup returns CDR1 SNHLY and CDR2 FYNNEI. CDR3 in amino acids: CASSLGQGGYNEKLFF. Here the CDR3 DNA reads TGTGCCAGCAGCTTGGGACAGGGCGGGTATAATGAAAAACTGTTTTTT. Full variable domain (rest looked up from reference TRBV2 and TRBJ1-4): EPEVTQTPSHQVTQMGQEVILRCVPISNHLYFYWYRQILGQKVEFLVSFYNNEISEKSEIFDDQFSVERPDGSNFTLKIRSTKLEDSAMYFCASSLGQGGYNEKLFFGSGTQLSVL.

V is TRBV18 and J is TRBJ2-7, with 8 positions matching TRBD2. CDR1 KGHSH and CDR2 LQKENI come from the germline V gene. V shed 4 bases, J shed 3 bases, and the junction held 5 bases outside the gene matches. The CDR3 length is 14 residues. Here the CDR3 DNA reads TGTGCCAGCTCACGAAGGGGGACTAGCTACGAGCAGTACTTC. Translated, it gives CASSRRGTSYEQYF.

This clonotype was observed at least ten times. V usage is TRBV7-2 and J usage is TRBJ1-1; 7 bases are a match to TRBD1. This CDR3 has 14 amino acids. CDR1 and CDR2 (germline): SGHTA, FQGNSA. V was clipped by 5 bases and J by 2 bases; unmatched bases: 5. The CDR3 DNA sequence: TGTGCCAGCAGCCGGGACAGAAGTAACACTGAAGCTTTCTTT. This sequence encodes CASSRDRSNTEAFF.

This clonotype was counted many times. This chain uses TRBV3-1 with TRBJ2-1; TRBD2 agrees at 9 bases. Germline CDR1 is LGHDT and CDR2 is YNNKEL (reference sequence). Losses at the gene ends were 4 bases for V and 9 bases for J; bases not matched to a gene: 13. This CDR3 comprises 16 residues. CDR3 residues: CASSLSGGSSGSEQFF. The CDR3 nucleotides read TGTGCCAGCAGCCTTTCCGGGGGGAGTAGCGGGAGTGAGCAGTTCTTC.

This clonotype occurred a few times. This rearrangement joins TRBV27 to TRBJ1-6; tentative D call: TRBD1 (5 bases). CDR1 and CDR2 from the germline V gene are MNHEY and SMNVEV (reference sequence). Trimming shortened V by 3 bases and J by 3 bases, and 18 bases separated the two germline ends. This CDR3 has 18 amino acids. This chain's CDR3 is CASSLEVWGGSYNSPLHF. The CDR3 region has the DNA TGTGCCAGCAGTTTGGAGGTTTGGGGGGGGAGCTATAATTCACCCCTCCACTTT.

This clonotype was counted ten times or more. The V and J genes are TRBV12-3 or TRBV12-4 and TRBJ1-5; D is possibly TRBD1 (5 bases). The V gene lost 4 bases and the J gene lost 3 bases, with 7 bases spanning the gap. This CDR3 spans 13 amino acids. The CDR3 DNA reads as TGTGCCAGCAGTTGGGACCTCAATCAGCCCCAGCATTTT. Protein: CASSWDLNQPQHF.

The table lists this clonotype with many counts. The chain has TRBV3-1 and TRBJ2-7; TRBD1 is a possible D gene (6 bases). Looked up from germline, CDR1 is LGHDT and CDR2 is YNNKEL (reference sequence). V dropped 1 base and J dropped 7 bases, with 14 bases sitting between them. The CDR3 is made up of 14 amino acids. CDR3 region: CASSQGAGAIEQYF. CDR3 DNA sequence: TGTGCCAGCAGCCAAGGCGCAGGGGCGATTGAGCAGTACTTC.

This clonotype was seen at least ten times. The rearrangement uses TRBV24-1 and TRBJ2-5, with D maybe TRBD2 (6 bases). The germline gives CDR1 KGHDR, CDR2 SFDVKD. This CDR3 is built from 14 residues. The germline V and J ends were trimmed by 8 bases and 4 bases, with 16 bases remaining between them. CDR3 amino acids: CATIRARGVETQYF. CDR3 coding DNA: TGTGCCACCATTCGGGCGCGGGGTGTAGAGACCCAGTACTTC.